The present TCR beta chain was sequenced within a study of T cell responses to AZD1222 COVID-19 vaccine (dated by TCRdb to the early 2020s). Notes on the research overall: A total of just over 230 trial participants underwent TCR sequencing, of whom nearly 210 had received two doses of AZD1222 and some 25 had received two doses of the MenACWY control vaccine. Trial participants were enrolled by age into subgroups of 18-55, 56-69 and 70-plus years, and 148, 28 and 57 TCR-sequenced participants, respectively, were included in these subgroups. Overall study results and their limits: Reportedly, close to half of the unique spike-specific TCRs recognized epitopes lying outside the regions that are mutated in the B.1.351 and B.1.1.7 variants. Conclusions about previously exposed vaccinees are limited, since just 5 or 6 AZD1222 recipients were seropositive for SARS-CoV-2 at baseline. Because no day 14 peak-response samples were available, repertoires were characterized only after the peak T cell response. A significant rise in spike-specific TCR breadth and depth was observed after two AZD1222 doses relative to day 0 and relative to MenACWY recipients. In the small 56-69-year group, the increase in depth fell short of significance, most likely because of low power. The vaccine-associated CD4 TCRs covered the entire spike protein, and the dominant responses fell in regions 160-218 and 743-854. Participants were mostly white British, with more females than males. The authors suggested clonal diversity may have been underestimated.

The CDR3 regions of human TCRbeta chains were analyzed by immunosequencing. As for the authors' bioinformatics: Repertoire TCRs were matched against a reference library of SARS-CoV-2-specific TCRs generated with the MIRA antigen-specificity platform. Breadth was defined as the fraction of unique TCRs that were SARS-CoV-2-associated. Depth was defined as the fraction of total T cells that were SARS-CoV-2-associated. Using the MIRA data, each spike-specific TCR was assigned both to the spike region to which the TCR was reactive and to a CD4 or CD8 class. Log10-transformed breadth and depth values were compared by one-way ANOVA with Sidak's multiple comparisons tests. Drawn from immuneACCESS, this table holds only the in-frame rearrangements with V and J called that TCRdb kept. Clones are partly lost; checked studies trace under half to an unresolved V gene and leave the rest unexplained. V, J and clone size derive from that table, while D and trimming were established from the DNA sequence. This sample lists 130,000 to 150,000 clones; 90% to 95% were detected once. 2.8% of the sample is taken by the ten largest.

The germline V gene encodes CDR1 SGHTA and CDR2 FQGTGA. V sheds 7 bases and J sheds 11 bases, leaving 6 bases between their ends. From cysteine to phenylalanine, the CDR3 is 9 amino acids long. CDR3 DNA is the only sequence kept; it has 27 bases, read in frame from the first base. The meaning of the sample's time point label: baseline before first vaccination. This sample's treatment or condition label indicates: meningococcal conjugate vaccine given as trial control. Samples from vaccinated people were obtained from the UK trials COV001 and COV002, which included a single-blind randomized controlled phase 2/3 trial of AZD1222 (ChAdOx1 nCoV-19) in healthy adults. Trial participant PBMC samples were collected at day 0 and day 28 after the second dose for TCRbeta chain sequencing. This clone showed up just once. Its antigen specificity is not known. Base qualities are not recorded, but no much larger clone differs from it by a single base.

The origin of this receptor is an adult in good health. The chain is encoded by TRBV7-3 joined to TRBJ1-5, with no confidently assigned D gene. The sequences come from peripheral blood, collected on day 0 of MenACWY control vaccination. The CDR3 sequence is CASIEAQHF. DNA sequence: TGTGCCAGCATCGAGGCCCAGCATTTT.